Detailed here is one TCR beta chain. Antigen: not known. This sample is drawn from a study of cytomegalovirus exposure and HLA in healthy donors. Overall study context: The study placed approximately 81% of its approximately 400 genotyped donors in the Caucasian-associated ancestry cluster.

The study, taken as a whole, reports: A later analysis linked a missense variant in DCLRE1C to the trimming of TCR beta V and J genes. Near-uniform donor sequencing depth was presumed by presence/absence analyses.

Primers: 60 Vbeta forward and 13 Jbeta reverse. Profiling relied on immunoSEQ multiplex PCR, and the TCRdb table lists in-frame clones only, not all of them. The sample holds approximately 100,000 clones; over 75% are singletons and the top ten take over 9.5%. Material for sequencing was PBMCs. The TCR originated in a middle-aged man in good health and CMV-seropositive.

CDR3 DNA sequence: TGTGCCAGCAGCCCGTATCTAGCGGGGGGGGGCCAAAGTGGGCAGTATTTT. This translates into CASSPYLAGGGQSGQYF. This chain links TRBV7-2 with TRBJ2-3, with 12 positions matching TRBD2. This CDR3 has 17 amino acids. The ends lost 5 bases at V and 11 bases at J; junction bases unmatched: 17. Germline CDR1 SGHTA, CDR2 FQGNSA.